The clone carrying this TCR beta chain was seen at least ten times. These data come from a study of human T cells and chemical hapten exposure. Time point reported: healthy volunteer bleed at 2 weeks. Unseparated into fractions, whole blood served as the source from which total RNA was extracted. TCRdb ran MiXCR on the RACE reads and lists one entry per CDR3 protein. This sample has some 46,000 distinct CDR3 sequences, with 3.5% to 4.5% found just once. CDR1 is SEHNR and CDR2 is FQNEAQ in the germline V gene (reference sequence). The length of the CDR3 is 16 residues. Trimming left V 5 bases short and J 0 bases short, with 11 bases between.

The sequencing sample was made of whole blood. The chain has TRBV7-9 and TRBJ2-6; D is undetermined. The receptor was isolated from a female donor in good health. Some clones in this sample may be carry-over from other donors' samples. The CDR3 nucleotides read TGTGCCAGCAGCCCGCGGACGGGCTCTGGGGCCAACGTCCTGACTTTC. Amino acids: CASSPRTGSGANVLTF.